The clone carrying this TCR beta chain was observed a few times. Its target is not known. This sample includes further DNA sequences coding for the same CDR3. The assay was immunoSEQ multiplex PCR, and TCRdb's table has in-frame clones only and misses some. The table includes 70,000 to 95,000 clones, around 90% detected once. The sample belongs to a study of T cell responses to AZD1222 COVID-19 vaccine. Study information: Timing groups of about 4 and about 12 weeks for second doses were pooled.

General study results and limits: Mostly white British, mostly female donors; authors suggested clonal diversity may be underestimated.

The CDR3 spans 14 residues. Trimming shortened V by 3 bases and J by 4 bases, and 12 bases separated the two germline ends. The germline gives CDR1 SNHLY, CDR2 FYNNEI. This specimen was peripheral blood, taken on day 0 of AZD1222 vaccination. J is TRBJ1-1 and V is TRBV2, with D possibly TRBD1 on 5 matching bases. The source of this sequence is an adult in good health. For the CDR3, the DNA is TGTGCCAGCAGTGAGGTAACGGGGGGCACTGAAGCTTTCTTT. It encodes CASSEVTGGTEAFF.